These 28 T cell receptor beta chains originate from one sample sequenced in a study of T cell changes during pregnancy in multiple sclerosis. Clones were read by immunoSEQ multiplex PCR, and TCRdb kept only the in-frame ones, dropping some. The repertoire holds approximately 85,000 clones, with roughly 92% as singletons. The starting material was peripheral blood, obtained in the first trimester of pregnancy. These receptors all come from a female donor with multiple sclerosis, enrolled in a pregnancy study.

The chain has TRBV12-2 and TRBJ2-1; the table's D gene call, TRBD2, was not cross checked with the DNA. TRBV12-2 is described as a pseudogene. This CDR3 contains 17 residues. In DNA form, the CDR3 reads TGTGCAAGTCGCTCCCCCTTAGCGCAAGCGATGGACAATGAGCAGTTCTTC. Protein sequence: CASRSPLAQAMDNEQFF.

This chain links TRBV27 with TRBJ1-5; no clear D. The CDR3 is 12 amino acids. V gave up 5 bases and J gave up 3 bases, with 5 bases separating them. Germline V gene data show CDR1 as MNHEY and CDR2 as SMNVEV (reference sequence). CDR3 region: CASSSFNQPQHF. The CDR3 DNA follows: TGTGCCAGCAGTAGCTTCAATCAGCCCCAGCATTTT.

The rearrangement links TRBV5-5 to TRBJ1-2; 9 bases agree with TRBD1. V lost 6 bases, J lost 6 bases, and 6 bases stayed unmatched. Germline-derived CDR1 and CDR2 are SGHKS and YYEKEE (reference sequence). The CDR3 covers 13 residues. CDR3 sequence: CASITDRGDGYTF. For the CDR3, the DNA is TGTGCCAGCATCACCGACAGGGGGGATGGCTACACCTTC.

V and J are TRBV7-7 and TRBJ1-3, with 7 bases lining up with TRBD1. Looked up from germline, CDR1 is SSHAT and CDR2 is FNYEAQ (reference sequence). CDR3 length equals 16 residues. V shed 4 bases and J 0 bases; nucleotides not matched to a gene: 6. CDR3 nucleotides: TGTGCCAGCAGCTCAGGACAGGCCAACTCTGGAAACACCATATATTTT. Residues: CASSSGQANSGNTIYF.

This clone was recorded only once. The chain couples TRBV27 to TRBJ1-2; D is perhaps TRBD1 (6 bases). In germline, CDR1 is MNHEY, CDR2 SMNVEV (reference sequence). V lost 3 bases, J lost 6 bases, and 17 bases lay in between. The CDR3 has 15 residues. The DNA for the CDR3 is TGTGCCAGCAGTTTCCTTACAGGGACCATAAATGGCTACACCTTC. Translation gives CASSFLTGTINGYTF.

This sequence joins TRBV5-1 and TRBJ1-2; the match to TRBD1 covers 7 bases. Trimming removed 4 bases from V and 5 bases from J; junction bases left unmatched: 5. This CDR3 contains 13 residues. Germline V gene lookup returns CDR1 SGHRS and CDR2 YFSETQ. The CDR3 loop reads CASSPDRDYGYTF. The CDR3, as DNA: TGCGCCAGCAGCCCCGACAGGGATTATGGCTACACCTTC.

The CDR3, as DNA: TGTGCCAGCACAGGAGGAGGAGAGACCCAGTACTTC. It is translated as CASTGGGETQYF. V usage is TRBV28 and J usage is TRBJ2-5, with D perhaps TRBD2 (5 bases). There are 12 residues in the CDR3. V was shortened by 7 bases and J by 4 bases, with 10 bases between the two germline ends. Germline CDR1 MDHEN, CDR2 SYDVKM.

This clone was seen a single time. The V call is TRBV5-6, the J call TRBJ2-3; 7 bases agree with TRBD2. V lost 6 bases, J lost 3 bases, and 13 bases stayed unmatched. This CDR3 has 16 residues. From germline, CDR1 is SGHDT and CDR2 YYEEEE. The CDR3 nucleotides are TGTGCCAGCACATTCACCCGCGGGAGACAGACAGATACGCAGTATTTT. It yields the protein CASTFTRGRQTDTQYF.

With respect to this clone: At one of its ends the junction is not consistent with the germline gene, which may arise from a read error. The V gene is TRBV14, the J gene TRBJ1-1; TRBD1 might be the D (5 bases). The CDR3 covers 14 residues. Germline V lookup: CDR1 SGHDN, CDR2 FVKESK. The CDR3 bases are TGTGCCAGCAGCCAAAGCCCAGGGAACCCTGAAGCTTTCTTT. Its protein is CASSQSPGNPEAFF.

This chain links TRBV6-6 with TRBJ2-1, with 8 bases fitting TRBD2. The CDR3 consists of 16 residues. The V gene's germline CDR1 is MNHNY and CDR2 SVGAGI (reference sequence). Trimming removed 5 bases from V and 1 base from J; junction bases left unmatched: 7. The CDR3 loop is CASSPPAGGSYNEQFF. DNA for the CDR3: TGTGCCAGCAGTCCTCCTGCGGGGGGTTCCTACAATGAGCAGTTCTTC.

The chain carries TRBV4-3 and TRBJ2-1; 10 bases fit TRBD2. Looked up from germline, CDR1 is LGHNA and CDR2 is YSLEER. Trimming removed 0 bases from V and 0 bases from J; junction bases left unmatched: 11. The length of the CDR3 is 20 residues. CDR3 bases: TGCGCCAGCAGCCAAGAGGGATCGACTAGCGGGTATCACTCCTACAATGAGCAGTTCTTC. Translated, it gives CASSQEGSTSGYHSYNEQFF.

This clone was observed once. The chain combines TRBV7-2 with TRBJ2-1; 10 bases are a match to TRBD2. The CDR3 extends over 16 amino acids. V was clipped by 1 base and J by 9 bases; unmatched bases: 9. Germline V gives CDR1 SGHTA, CDR2 FQGNSA. CDR3: CASSLEPAGGGSEQFF. CDR3 bases: TGTGCCAGCAGCTTAGAACCAGCGGGAGGGGGGAGTGAGCAGTTCTTC.

This chain connects TRBV18 to TRBJ1-1, with no clear D. CDR1 and CDR2 from the germline V gene are KGHSH and LQKENI. Trimming removed 6 bases from V and 1 base from J, with 6 bases in between. The CDR3 loop spans 12 amino acids. This CDR3 is CASSGENTEAFF. The DNA for the CDR3 is TGTGCCAGCTCGGGAGAGAACACTGAAGCTTTCTTT.

The chain combines TRBV7-8 with TRBJ1-2; 9 nucleotides line up with TRBD1. The junction had 13 bases not matched to a gene; V was cut back by 5 bases and J by 9 bases. This CDR3 contains 15 residues. From germline, CDR1 is SGHVS and CDR2 FQNEAQ. In DNA form, the CDR3 reads TGTGCCAGCAGCCCACCCGGAACAGGGGGCCTTCGCTACACCTTC. The encoded protein is CASSPPGTGGLRYTF.

By sample fraction, this clone is medium-sized. The rearrangement links TRBV9 to TRBJ2-7; 11 nucleotides match TRBD2. The CDR3 runs 15 residues. The J segment lost 5 bases and the V segment lost 4 bases, leaving 8 bases of the junction unmatched. From germline, CDR1 is SGDLS and CDR2 YYNGEE. CDR3 bases: TGTGCCAGCAGCACACATGAACTAGCGGGAGACGAGCAGTACTTC. Encoded protein: CASSTHELAGDEQYF.

The chain carries TRBV28 and TRBJ1-2, with a weak D call TRBD1 (6 bases). The CDR3 runs 17 residues. With 5 bases removed from V and 0 bases from J, the gap between germline ends came to 19 bases. In germline, CDR1 is MDHEN, CDR2 SYDVKM. This chain's CDR3 is CASSTRWTDRANYGYTF. Written as DNA, the CDR3 is TGTGCCAGCAGTACCCGATGGACAGACCGAGCTAACTATGGCTACACCTTC.

The chain combines TRBV5-6 with TRBJ2-6; the match to TRBD1 covers 12 bases. CDR3 length: 19 amino acids. Trimming removed 0 bases from V and 2 bases from J; junction bases left unmatched: 6. In germline, CDR1 is SGHDT, CDR2 YYEEEE. The CDR3 bases are TGTGCCAGCAGCTTGGAATGGGGACAGGGGGCAACTGGGGCCAACGTCCTGACTTTC. This gives the protein CASSLEWGQGATGANVLTF.

The V and J genes are TRBV6-5 and TRBJ2-7; no reliable D call. V lost 7 bases and J lost 3, with 7 bases in between. CDR3 size: 11 residues. Germline CDR1 and CDR2: MNHEY and SVGAGI. CDR3 sequence (DNA): TGTGCCAGCACTCGCGGCTACGAGCAGTACTTC. This codes for CASTRGYEQYF.

This chain connects TRBV27 to TRBJ2-2; 13 nucleotides line up with TRBD2. Trimming at V came to 6 bases and at J to 0 bases, leaving 13 bases not matched to a gene. The CDR3 is 20 residues long. Looked up from germline, CDR1 is MNHEY and CDR2 is SMNVEV (reference sequence). The CDR3 DNA is TGTGCCAGCAGCCGATACGGACTAGCGGGGGCCAACGCGAACACCGGGGAGCTGTTTTTT. Its protein is CASSRYGLAGANANTGELFF.

V usage is TRBV5-1 and J usage is TRBJ2-1; a weak D match, TRBD2 (6 bases). Trimming shortened V by 4 bases and J by 1 base, and 15 bases separated the two germline ends. The CDR3 totals 16 residues. Germline V gene data show CDR1 as SGHRS and CDR2 as YFSETQ. CDR3 residues: CASSQNLATSYNEQFF. CDR3 DNA: TGCGCCAGCAGCCAAAACCTAGCGACATCCTACAATGAGCAGTTCTTC.

The rearrangement uses TRBV28 and TRBJ2-1, with 9 bases matching TRBD2. This CDR3 contains 16 residues. V shed 6 bases, J shed 4 bases, and the junction held 10 bases outside the gene matches. The V gene's germline CDR1 is MDHEN and CDR2 SYDVKM. The CDR3 nucleotides are TGTGCCAGCAGCCATAGCGCGGGAGGGCCATACAATGAGCAGTTCTTC. It translates to CASSHSAGGPYNEQFF.

Here the CDR3 DNA reads TGTGCCAGCTCACCACCGTATCGGGGGAAGAATGAGCAGTTCTTC. Translating it yields CASSPPYRGKNEQFF. This rearrangement joins TRBV18 to TRBJ2-1, with a tentative D call TRBD2 (6 bases). This CDR3 has 15 residues. Trimming cost V 0 bases and J 7 bases, with 13 bases left between them. Looked up from germline, CDR1 is KGHSH and CDR2 is LQKENI.

The V and J genes are TRBV15 and TRBJ1-2, with 9 bases aligning to TRBD1. The CDR3 is made up of 15 amino acids. Germline loops: CDR1 LNHNV, CDR2 YYDKDF (reference sequence). Unmatched junction bases numbered 15, after V lost 4 bases and J lost 12 bases. In DNA form, the CDR3 reads TGTGCCACCAGCACAAACGCGGGCCGACAGGGGGAAAACACCTTC. As protein: CATSTNAGRQGENTF.

This clone has more than one count but fewer than ten. The CDR3 DNA reads as TGTGCCAGCAGTTACCGTCCTTCTCAGGGTGACTATGGCTACACCTTC. Translating it yields CASSYRPSQGDYGYTF. The chain combines TRBV6-6 with TRBJ1-2, with D maybe TRBD1 (5 bases). V gave up 2 bases and J gave up 3 bases, with 16 bases separating them. The germline V gene encodes CDR1 MNHNY and CDR2 SVGAGI (reference sequence). The CDR3 consists of 16 residues.

The V call is TRBV9, the J call TRBJ2-7; D may be TRBD1 (7 bases). This CDR3 is built from 14 residues. Trimming left V 0 bases short and J 5 bases short, with 12 bases between. The germline V gene has CDR1 SGDLS and CDR2 YYNGEE. The CDR3 loop is CASSVAGGNHEQYF. The CDR3 DNA is TGTGCCAGCAGCGTAGCAGGGGGGAACCACGAGCAGTACTTC. Full variable domain (rest looked up from reference TRBV9 and TRBJ2-7): DSGVTQTPKHLITATGQRVTLRCSPRSGDLSVYWYQQSLDQGLQFLIQYYNGEERAKGNILERFSAQQFPDLHSELNLSSLELGDSALYFCASSVAGGNHEQYFGPGTRLTVT.

The chain recombines TRBV19 with TRBJ1-5; D is undetermined. Deletions cut 3 bases from V and 6 bases from J, with 6 bases between. Germline assignment: CDR1 LNHDA and CDR2 SQIVND (reference sequence). The CDR3 covers 12 residues. CDR3 amino acids: CASSIGSQPQHF. DNA of the CDR3: TGTGCCAGTAGTATTGGCAGTCAGCCCCAGCATTTT.

This rearrangement joins TRBV6-6 to TRBJ2-1, with D uncertain. This CDR3 has 13 residues. Germline V gene sequence: CDR1 MNHNY, CDR2 SVGAGI (reference sequence). V lost 7 bases, J lost 4 bases, and 11 bases lay in between. The CDR3 is CASTPYLYNEQFF. CDR3 DNA sequence: TGTGCCAGCACCCCCTATCTTTACAATGAGCAGTTCTTC.

The chain joins TRBV7-6 to TRBJ2-7, with TRBD2 matching 11 bases. Per germline, CDR1 SGHVS and CDR2 FNYEAQ. Trimming removed 5 bases from V and 0 bases from J; junction bases left unmatched: 3. The CDR3 totals 15 residues. The CDR3 nucleotides are TGTGCCAGCAGCCCTGGGACTAGCGGCTCCTACGAGCAGTACTTC. Translation: CASSPGTSGSYEQYF.